This is a list of T cell receptor beta chains from one sample in a study of T cell responses to AZD1222 COVID-19 vaccine. The data were produced by immunoSEQ multiplex PCR, yet TCRdb's version contains in-frame clones alone and is incomplete. Among some 50,000 clones listed, approximately 86% were seen once. The sample was peripheral blood, taken on day 0 of AZD1222 vaccination. Source of these receptors: an adult in good health. CDR3s include the opening cysteine and the closing phenylalanine or tryptophan. Each record gives: J gene, clone size, V gene, D gene, CDR3 DNA, CDR3 protein. The D gene is left open where the match is weak. The listing skips clone size in some rows; elsewhere it reads once, few, many or a size class.

>TRBJ2-7|NA|TRBV5-1|NA
TGCGCCAGCAGCTTGTTTACAGAGACCTACGAGCAGTACTTC
CASSLFTETYEQYF
>TRBJ2-2|few|TRBV6-1|TRBD1
TGTGCCAGCAGTGAGTCGACAGGGAGCGTCACCGGGGAGCTGTTTTTT
CASSESTGSVTGELFF
>TRBJ2-3|NA|TRBV19|TRBD2
TGTGCCAGTAGGACCGGGACTAGCCTCTCAGATACGCAGTATTTT
CASRTGTSLSDTQYF
>TRBJ1-2|few|TRBV4-2|NA
TGTGCCAGCAGCCAAGATGTTATGGCAGGGAGGGATGGCTACACCTTC
CASSQDVMAGRDGYTF
>TRBJ2-7|NA|TRBV28|TRBD1
TGTGCCAGCACGGGACAGATGTTCTACGAGCAGTACTTC
CASTGQMFYEQYF
>TRBJ1-1|NA|TRBV19|NA
TGTGCCAGTAGCGCCATGGGGTACACTGAAGCTTTCTTT
CASSAMGYTEAFF
>TRBJ1-5|NA|TRBV30|TRBD1
TGTGCCTGGAGTAGGAACACAGGGGACAATCAGCCCCAGCATTTT
CAWSRNTGDNQPQHF
>TRBJ2-5|NA|TRBV5-1|NA
TGCGCCAGCAGCTCAACCGGGGCCAAAGAGACCCAGTACTTC
CASSSTGAKETQYF
>TRBJ1-4|NA|TRBV3-1/TRBV3-2|NA
TGTGCCAGCAGCAGGGAGGCCAGATATGAAAAACTGTTTTTT
CASSREARYEKLFF
>TRBJ2-7|few|TRBV7-3|NA
TGTGCCAGCAGCTTAGACGGGGGACAGTACTACGAGCAGTACTTC
CASSLDGGQYYEQYF
>TRBJ1-1|once|TRBV19|NA
TGTGCCACAGTGTATGACACTGAAGCTTTCTTT
CATVYDTEAFF
>TRBJ1-2|NA|TRBV18|TRBD1
TGTGCCAGCTCACTGGACAGGGTTTATGGCTACACCTTC
CASSLDRVYGYTF
>TRBJ2-3|NA|TRBV5-1|NA
TGCGCCAGCATGGCGGAGACAGATACGCAGTATTTT
CASMAETDTQYF
>TRBJ2-1|NA|TRBV6-5|TRBD1
TGTGCCAGCAGTAGACAGGGTCAAGAGCAGTTCTTC
CASSRQGQEQFF
>TRBJ2-5|NA|TRBV3-1/TRBV3-2|NA
TGTGCCAGCAGCCAATTTGCGGAGACCCAGTACTTC
CASSQFAETQYF
>TRBJ1-1|NA|TRBV7-9|NA
TGTGCCAGCAGCTTAAAGGGTCCGGGGGCTGAAGCTTTCTTT
CASSLKGPGAEAFF
>TRBJ1-3|NA|TRBV7-9|NA
TGTGCCAGCAGCTTAGCTGGCTATTCTGGAAACACCATATATTTT
CASSLAGYSGNTIYF
>TRBJ1-4|NA|TRBV27|NA
TGTGCCAGCAGTTTATCGCGAGGGACGGGTAATGAAAAACTGTTTTTT
CASSLSRGTGNEKLFF
>TRBJ2-2|NA|TRBV29-1|TRBD1
TGCAGCGCAGGACAGGTCCCCGGGGAGCTGTTTTTT
CSAGQVPGELFF
>TRBJ2-6|NA|TRBV7-3|TRBD1
TGTGCCAGCAGCGCATTAGGGACAGGTCCCTCTGGGGCCAACGTCCTGACTTTC
CASSALGTGPSGANVLTF
>TRBJ2-1|NA|TRBV3-1/TRBV3-2|TRBD2
TGTGCCAGCAGAGACGGACTAGCGGGAGGGCAAAGGATCTACAATGAGCAGTTCTTC
CASRDGLAGGQRIYNEQFF
>TRBJ2-6|NA|TRBV24-1|NA
TGTGCCACCAGTGAATCCTGGGGGGCCAACGTCCTGACTTTC
CATSESWGANVLTF
>TRBJ1-2|NA|TRBV3-1/TRBV3-2|NA
TGTGCCAGCAGCCAAGATCCCCACAACTATGGCTACACCTTC
CASSQDPHNYGYTF
>TRBJ2-5|NA|TRBV29-1|NA
TGCAGCGTTGAAGGTGGGGGAGGAGAGACCCAGTACTTC
CSVEGGGGETQYF
>TRBJ1-2|NA|TRBV27|NA
TGTGCCAGCAGCCCTATCTCCCAGGGAAATTCCTATGGCTACACCTTC
CASSPISQGNSYGYTF
>TRBJ1-5|NA|TRBV7-2|TRBD1
TGTGCCAGCAGCCCCTCCGCGGCAGGGGGTCAGCCCCAGCATTTT
CASSPSAAGGQPQHF
>TRBJ2-4|NA|TRBV28|TRBD1
TGTGCCAGCCGTCAGGGGGTCAAAAACATTCAGTACTTC
CASRQGVKNIQYF